The clone carrying this TCR beta chain was seen more than once but under ten times. The source of the sample is a study of blood T cells in healthy people across ages. Looking at the study overall: About one barcoded beta molecule was captured per two T cells (by template switching).

The CDR3 contains 14 residues. V was pared by 3 bases and J by 8 bases, with 4 bases of the junction left unmatched. The V gene's germline CDR1 is LNHNV and CDR2 YYDKDF (reference sequence). Then a second PCR, running roughly 7 to 11 cycles, was carried out with a sample-barcoded 5' primer and a J-beta primer mix. Each cDNA molecule received a tag from a template-switch adaptor that had 12 random nucleotides. TCRdb ran MiXCR on the 5' RACE reads and lists one entry per CDR3 protein. The sample has about 780,000 distinct CDR3 sequences, about half seen once. Each sample yielded at least 6 million isolated PBMCs.

The TCR originated in a man older than 75 in good health. The rearrangement uses TRBV15 and TRBJ1-4, with TRBD1 matching over 9 bases. The sequenced sample consisted of blood. The CDR3 sequence: CATSRGQGWEKLFF. The CDR3 nucleotides read TGTGCCACCAGCAGGGGACAGGGATGGGAAAAACTGTTTTTT.